Below are 27 T cell receptor beta chains sequenced from a single sample in a study of Ad26.COV2.S vaccination and SARS-CoV-2 variants. The treatment: roughly 20 received Ad26.COV2.S at low or high dose, single or two shots; 5 received placebo; per-sample allocation not given. Day 63 after the first injection of vaccine or placebo was the sampling time. Sequencing was performed with immunoSEQ multiplex PCR; in TCRdb, only in-frame clones are kept and a portion is missing. Found here are around 400,000 clones, 83% of them singletons; the top ten hold 7% to 9.5%. The material sequenced was peripheral blood, taken in a trial of Ad26.COV2.S vaccine versus placebo. These TCRs come from a person between 18 and 65 years old who received the Ad26.COV2.S COVID-19 vaccine or a placebo.

The genes are TRBV5-8 and TRBJ1-2; possible D gene TRBD1, 6 bases. V was cut by 4 bases and J by 3 bases, with 19 bases left in between. Germline V gene lookup returns CDR1 SGHTS and CDR2 YDEGEE. The CDR3 spans 16 residues. The CDR3 loop reads CASSHPPRQVHYGYTF. The CDR3 DNA reads TGTGCCAGCAGCCACCCTCCGCGACAGGTACACTATGGCTACACCTTC.

The DNA for the CDR3 is TGTGCCAGCAGCCAGGGACGGATCACCTACGAGCAGTACTTC. As protein: CASSQGRITYEQYF. V gene TRBV11-2 combines with J gene TRBJ2-7; D may be TRBD1 or TRBD2 (5 bases each). This CDR3 comprises 14 residues. The V gene's germline CDR1 is SGHAT and CDR2 FQNNGV. Trimming removed 5 bases from V and 2 bases from J, with 13 bases in between.

The V call is TRBV11-2, the J call TRBJ2-5; 8 bases map to TRBD2. V was clipped by 2 bases and J by 1 base; unmatched bases: 9. The CDR3 consists of 17 residues. From germline, CDR1 is SGHAT and CDR2 FQNNGV. In nucleotides, the CDR3 is TGTGCCAGCAGCTTAAACGGATTCGGGAGGGCCCAAGAGACCCAGTACTTC. As protein: CASSLNGFGRAQETQYF.

On this clone: The same CDR3 can be traced to other DNA sequences in this sample. The chain uses TRBV6-4 and TRBJ2-3, with 9 bases that match TRBD2. Germline lookup yields CDR1 MRHNA and CDR2 SNTAGT. Trimming at V came to 0 bases and at J to 4 bases, leaving 2 bases not matched to a gene. The CDR3 totals 15 residues. CDR3 sequence (DNA): TGTGCCAGCAGTGACTCGAGCGGGGGGCCAGATACGCAGTATTTT. Its translation: CASSDSSGGPDTQYF.

Only one count was recorded for this clone. The V and J genes are TRBV11-3 and TRBJ2-2; no clear D gene. V was trimmed by 1 base and J by 5 bases, leaving 5 bases between them. The CDR3 covers 13 residues. Per the germline V gene, CDR1 is SGHNT and CDR2 is YENEEA. DNA of the CDR3: TGTGCCAGCAGCTTAGTGGAGACCGGGGAGCTGTTTTTT. Its translation: CASSLVETGELFF.

This clone came up once. This chain connects TRBV3-1 (or the pseudogene TRBV3-2) to TRBJ1-2, with D maybe TRBD1 (5 bases). V lost 0 bases, J lost 3 bases, and 14 bases lay in between. CDR1 is LGHDT, CDR2 YNNKEL, per germline (reference sequence). CDR3 length equals 16 residues. The CDR3 coding sequence is TGTGCCAGCAGCCAAGATACAGCCAGGGAGGACTATGGCTACACCTTC. Translating it yields CASSQDTAREDYGYTF.

The V and J genes are TRBV6-5 and TRBJ1-1, with 7 nucleotides matching TRBD1. The germline gives CDR1 MNHEY, CDR2 SVGAGI. There are 14 residues in the CDR3. Germline trimming cut 6 bases from V and 4 bases from J; bases unmatched to any gene: 8. CDR3: CASRGGTEATEAFF. CDR3 sequence (DNA): TGTGCCAGCAGGGGGGGGACAGAAGCCACTGAAGCTTTCTTT.

The chain has TRBV27 and TRBJ2-6; 9 bases map to TRBD1. Germline V gives CDR1 MNHEY, CDR2 SMNVEV (reference sequence). Trimming removed 2 bases from V and 4 bases from J; junction bases left unmatched: 9. The CDR3 spans 18 residues. CDR3 amino acids: CASSLTGTGFGGANVLTF. For the CDR3, the DNA is TGTGCCAGCAGTTTAACCGGGACAGGGTTTGGGGGGGCCAACGTCCTGACTTTC. Full variable domain (rest looked up from reference TRBV27 and TRBJ2-6): EAQVTQNPRYLITVTGKKLTVTCSQNMNHEYMSWYRQDPGLGLRQIYYSMNVEVTDKGDVPEGYKVSRKEKRNFPLILESPSPNQTSLYFCASSLTGTGFGGANVLTFGAGSRLTVL.

The chain has TRBV2 and TRBJ2-2; 7 bases are a match to TRBD2. J gave up 4 bases and V 6 bases, and 23 bases lay outside the gene matches. This CDR3 spans 20 amino acids. Germline CDR1 and CDR2: SNHLY and FYNNEI. CDR3 sequence reads: CASSAKFGTTPYIVTGELFF. CDR3 nucleotide sequence: TGTGCCAGCAGCGCTAAGTTCGGGACTACCCCCTATATTGTCACCGGGGAGCTGTTTTTT. The full variable domain, its missing parts supplied by reference TRBV2 and TRBJ2-2, is EPEVTQTPSHQVTQMGQEVILRCVPISNHLYFYWYRQILGQKVEFLVSFYNNEISEKSEIFDDQFSVERPDGSNFTLKIRSTKLEDSAMYFCASSAKFGTTPYIVTGELFFGEGSRLTVL.

This clone was counted only a few times. The genes are TRBV5-6 and TRBJ1-5; no clear D. Trimming took 4 bases from V and 2 from J, leaving 10 bases between them. Looked up from germline, CDR1 is SGHDT and CDR2 is YYEEEE. The length of the CDR3 is 14 residues. The CDR3 loop reads CASSLLWGNQPQHF. The CDR3 nucleotides read TGTGCCAGCAGCCTACTATGGGGCAATCAGCCCCAGCATTTT.

Of note for this clone: The germline gene is not matched at one end of the junction; a read error may be the cause. The chain combines TRBV6-6 with TRBJ2-7; 10 bases match TRBD2. The length of the CDR3 is 15 residues. CDR1 is MNHNY and CDR2 is SVGAGI in the germline V gene (reference sequence). The DNA of the CDR3 is TGTGCCAGCAGTTACCTAGCGGGAGATTCCTGCGAGCAGTACTTC. Translating it yields CASSYLAGDSCEQYF.

The rearrangement uses TRBV18 and TRBJ1-4; no reliable D call. This CDR3 is built from 16 residues. Germline CDR1 KGHSH, CDR2 LQKENI. The V gene lost 4 bases and the J gene lost 0 bases, with 12 bases spanning the gap. The CDR3: CASSLQREATNEKLFF. The DNA for the CDR3 is TGTGCCAGCTCACTTCAGAGGGAGGCAACTAATGAAAAACTGTTTTTT.

The rearrangement joins TRBV11-2 to TRBJ1-4, with D unclear. The CDR3 is 13 residues long. Germline values: CDR1 SGHAT, CDR2 FQNNGV. The V gene lost 3 bases and the J gene lost 4 bases, with 6 bases spanning the gap. The DNA for the CDR3 is TGTGCCAGCAGCTTGCAGATTAATGAAAAACTGTTTTTT. It is translated as CASSLQINEKLFF.

With respect to this clone: Additional DNA sequences in this sample encode the identical CDR3. The chain links TRBV5-1 to TRBJ2-3, with TRBD1 as a possible D gene (6 bases). The CDR3 is 15 amino acids. V was cut by 0 bases and J by 0 bases, with 8 bases left in between. Germline lookup yields CDR1 SGHRS and CDR2 YFSETQ. CDR3 region: CASSLGGGSTDTQYF. For the CDR3, the DNA is TGCGCCAGCAGCTTGGGAGGGGGTAGCACAGATACGCAGTATTTT.

This clone has only a few counts. V gene TRBV6-5 combines with J gene TRBJ1-1, with D perhaps matching TRBD1 (5 bases). The germline V and J ends were trimmed by 6 bases and 1 base, with 15 bases remaining between them. The CDR3 length is 15 residues. Per the germline V gene, CDR1 is MNHEY and CDR2 is SVGAGI. DNA for the CDR3: TGTGCCAGCAGGAGGGGACCGCAACCGAACACTGAAGCTTTCTTT. It codes for CASRRGPQPNTEAFF.

V is TRBV5-6 and J is TRBJ2-7; TRBD2 is a possible D gene (8 bases). Germline V gene lookup returns CDR1 SGHDT and CDR2 YYEEEE. V was cut by 4 bases and J by 4 bases, with 18 bases left in between. This CDR3 has 15 amino acids. CDR3 sequence: CASSGTELADYEQYF. CDR3 coding DNA: TGTGCCAGCAGCGGGACAGAACTAGCGGATTACGAGCAGTACTTC.

The chain has TRBV12-3 or TRBV12-4 and TRBJ1-4; D may be TRBD1 (5 bases). The CDR3 runs to 13 residues. Trimming pared 6 bases from V and 8 bases from J, leaving 13 bases between. The CDR3 DNA is TGTGCCAGCAGCCCACCGGGGGGGGAAAAACTGTTTTTT. Its translation: CASSPPGGEKLFF.

The rearrangement uses TRBV5-4 and TRBJ2-3; TRBD2 is a possible D gene (6 bases). The V gene lost 2 bases and the J gene lost 1 base, with 20 bases spanning the gap. CDR1 SGHNT and CDR2 YYREEE come from the germline V gene (reference sequence). The CDR3 covers 18 residues. CDR3 amino acids: CASSFTGRGAPRTDTQYF. The CDR3 DNA reads TGTGCCAGCAGCTTTACCGGGCGGGGAGCGCCTCGCACAGATACGCAGTATTTT.

This CDR3 reads CATSDYDRGSGEDTQYF. For the CDR3, the DNA is TGTGCCACCAGTGACTATGACAGGGGTTCGGGAGAAGATACGCAGTATTTT. V gene TRBV24-1 combines with J gene TRBJ2-3; 8 bases match TRBD1. CDR1 and CDR2 from the germline V gene are KGHDR and SFDVKD. J was trimmed by 5 bases and V by 4 bases; bases with no gene match: 13. This CDR3 spans 17 amino acids.

The chain links TRBV5-1 to TRBJ2-5; D might be TRBD2 (7 bases). Trimming shortened V by 3 bases and J by 2 bases, and 14 bases separated the two germline ends. Germline loops: CDR1 SGHRS, CDR2 YFSETQ. CDR3 length: 15 residues. CDR3 nucleotide sequence: TGCGCCAGCAGCTCGCAGGGAGGGGGGCAAGAGACCCAGTACTTC. This translates into CASSSQGGGQETQYF.

The chain employs TRBV6-6 and TRBJ2-7; 7 bases match TRBD1. CDR1 is MNHNY, CDR2 SVGAGI, per germline (reference sequence). V dropped 5 bases and J dropped 4; count of bases not matched to a gene: 17. The CDR3 covers 17 residues. The CDR3 spells CASSPQVSGQPIYEQYF. As DNA, the CDR3 is TGTGCCAGCAGTCCCCAAGTGTCGGGACAGCCCATTTACGAGCAGTACTTC.

The chain carries TRBV9 and TRBJ2-1; 11 nucleotides match TRBD2. Germline-derived CDR1 and CDR2 are SGDLS and YYNGEE. The length of the CDR3 is 16 residues. V was clipped by 3 bases and J by 4 bases; unmatched bases: 6. The CDR3 here is CASSGPSGRTYNEQFF. CDR3 sequence (DNA): TGTGCCAGCAGCGGACCTAGCGGGAGGACATACAATGAGCAGTTCTTC. Filled out from reference TRBV9 and TRBJ2-1, the complete variable domain reads DSGVTQTPKHLITATGQRVTLRCSPRSGDLSVYWYQQSLDQGLQFLIQYYNGEERAKGNILERFSAQQFPDLHSELNLSSLELGDSALYFCASSGPSGRTYNEQFFGPGTRLTVL.

This rearrangement joins TRBV18 to TRBJ1-6; unclear D gene. The V gene's germline CDR1 is KGHSH and CDR2 LQKENI. V lost 2 bases, J lost 8 bases, and 10 bases lay in between. The CDR3 consists of 14 residues. For the CDR3, the DNA is TGTGCCAGCTCACCATCTGGGAGGGATTCACCCCTCCACTTT. It codes for CASSPSGRDSPLHF. Combining the CDR3 with reference TRBV18 and TRBJ1-6 gives the whole variable domain NAGVMQNPRHLVRRRGQEARLRCSPMKGHSHVYWYRQLPEEGLKFMVYLQKENIIDESGMPKERFSAEFPKEGPSILRIQQVVRGDSAAYFCASSPSGRDSPLHFGNGTRLTVT.

This clone was detected ten times or more. The chain is built from TRBV2 and TRBJ2-5, with a tentative D call TRBD1 (6 bases). The germline V gene has CDR1 SNHLY and CDR2 FYNNEI. This CDR3 is built from 13 residues. Trimming removed 4 bases at V and 4 bases at J, with 10 bases between. CDR3: CASSAGVGETQYF. The CDR3 coding sequence is TGTGCCAGCAGTGCAGGGGTTGGAGAGACCCAGTACTTC.

The J gene is TRBJ2-3, the V gene TRBV6-2 or TRBV6-3; 10 bases line up with TRBD2. This CDR3 has 17 amino acids. The germline CDR1 and CDR2 sequences are MNHEY and SVGEGT. With 5 bases clipped from V and 2 bases from J, the junction kept 10 bases outside the gene matches. The CDR3 DNA sequence: TGTGCCAGCAGTCAGCGGGAGGGCCGGGTCTACACAGATACGCAGTATTTT. It specifies CASSQREGRVYTDTQYF.

The V call is TRBV6-5, the J call TRBJ2-7; 8 bases fit TRBD1. J was trimmed by 5 bases and V by 6 bases; bases with no gene match: 6. The CDR3 extends over 13 amino acids. Germline lookup yields CDR1 MNHEY and CDR2 SVGAGI. The CDR3 nucleotides read TGTGCCAGCAGCCCAGGGGGCCGCCACGAGCAGTACTTC. Amino acids: CASSPGGRHEQYF.

The V gene is TRBV15, the J gene TRBJ2-7; 8 positions agree with TRBD2. The germline CDR1 and CDR2 sequences are LNHNV and YYDKDF (reference sequence). This CDR3 contains 15 residues. The V segment lost 0 bases and the J segment 4 bases; nucleotides outside the gene matches: 5. The DNA for the CDR3 is TGTGCCACCAGCAGAGAAGCTAGCGGGTTATACGAGCAGTACTTC. Translating gives CATSREASGLYEQYF.